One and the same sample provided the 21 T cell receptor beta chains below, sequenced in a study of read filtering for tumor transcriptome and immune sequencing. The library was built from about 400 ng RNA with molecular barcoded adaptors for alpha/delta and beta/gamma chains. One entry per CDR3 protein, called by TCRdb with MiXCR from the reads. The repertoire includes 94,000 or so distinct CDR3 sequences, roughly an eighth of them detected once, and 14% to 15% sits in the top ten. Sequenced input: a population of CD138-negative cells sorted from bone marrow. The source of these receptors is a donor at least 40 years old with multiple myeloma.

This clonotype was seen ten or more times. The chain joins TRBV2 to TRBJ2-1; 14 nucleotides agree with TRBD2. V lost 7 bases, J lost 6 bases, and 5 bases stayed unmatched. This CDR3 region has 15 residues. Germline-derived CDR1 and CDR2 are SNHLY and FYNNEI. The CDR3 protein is CASTMGLAGVNEQFF. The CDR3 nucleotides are TGTGCCAGCACCATGGGACTAGCGGGAGTCAATGAGCAGTTCTTC.

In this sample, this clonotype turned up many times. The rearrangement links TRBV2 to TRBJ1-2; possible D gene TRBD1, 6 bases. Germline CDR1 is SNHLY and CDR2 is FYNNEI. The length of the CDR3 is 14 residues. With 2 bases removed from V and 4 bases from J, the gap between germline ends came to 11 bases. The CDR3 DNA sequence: TGTGCCAGCAGTGAACAGGGGCGGGCCTATGGCTACACCTTC. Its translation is CASSEQGRAYGYTF.

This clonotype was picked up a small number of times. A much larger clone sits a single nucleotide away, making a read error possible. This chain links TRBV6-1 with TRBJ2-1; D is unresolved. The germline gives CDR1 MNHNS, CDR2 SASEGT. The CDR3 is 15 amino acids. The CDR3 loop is CASSVLDGPYNGQFF. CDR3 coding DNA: TGTGCCAGCAGTGTATTGGACGGACCTTACAATGGGCAGTTCTTC.

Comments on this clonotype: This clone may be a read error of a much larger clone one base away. CDR3 sequence (DNA): TGTGCCAGCAGCACTTACACCGGGGAGCTGTTTTTT. Amino acids: CASSTYTGELFF. V usage is TRBV7-3 and J usage is TRBJ2-2; D gene unclear. The V end lost 5 bases, the J end lost 3 bases, and 4 bases lay between the germline ends. This CDR3 is built from 12 residues. Germline V gene lookup returns CDR1 SGHTA and CDR2 FQGTGA.

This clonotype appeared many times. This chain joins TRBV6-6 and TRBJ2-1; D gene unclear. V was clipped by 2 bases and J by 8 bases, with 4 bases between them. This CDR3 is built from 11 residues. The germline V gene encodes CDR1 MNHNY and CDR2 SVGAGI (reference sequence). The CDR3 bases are TGTGCCAGCAGTTACGTCGATGAGCAGTTCTTC. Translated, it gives CASSYVDEQFF.

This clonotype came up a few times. In DNA, the CDR3 is TGTGCCAGCAGCCCGGACAGGGGGCAGAACACTGAAGCTTTCTTT. This sequence encodes CASSPDRGQNTEAFF. V usage is TRBV11-2 and J usage is TRBJ1-1; 11 bases match TRBD1. The CDR3 totals 15 residues. Germline assignment: CDR1 SGHAT and CDR2 FQNNGV. V gave up 5 bases and J gave up 1 base; unmatched junction bases: 3.

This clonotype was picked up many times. Here the CDR3 reads CSALKEGNTEAFF. CDR3 coding DNA: TGCAGCGCCCTCAAGGAGGGGAACACTGAAGCTTTCTTT. This chain links TRBV29-1 with TRBJ1-1; D is ambiguous. The V gene lost 7 bases and the J gene lost 1 base, with 13 bases spanning the gap. Germline CDR1 reads SQVTM; CDR2 reads ANQGSEA. The CDR3 is 13 amino acids.

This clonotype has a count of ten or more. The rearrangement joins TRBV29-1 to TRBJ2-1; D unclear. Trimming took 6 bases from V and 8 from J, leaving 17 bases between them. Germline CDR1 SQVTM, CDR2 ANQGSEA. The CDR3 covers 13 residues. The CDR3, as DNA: TGCAGCGTCTCGCGAGCCTGGTTGGATGAGCAGTTCTTC. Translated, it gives CSVSRAWLDEQFF.

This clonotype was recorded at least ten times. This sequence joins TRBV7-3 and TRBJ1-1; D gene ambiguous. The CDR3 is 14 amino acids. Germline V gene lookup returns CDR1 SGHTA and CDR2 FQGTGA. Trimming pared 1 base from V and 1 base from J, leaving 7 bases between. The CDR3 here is CASSLMGANTEAFF. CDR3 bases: TGTGCCAGCAGCTTAATGGGAGCGAACACTGAAGCTTTCTTT.

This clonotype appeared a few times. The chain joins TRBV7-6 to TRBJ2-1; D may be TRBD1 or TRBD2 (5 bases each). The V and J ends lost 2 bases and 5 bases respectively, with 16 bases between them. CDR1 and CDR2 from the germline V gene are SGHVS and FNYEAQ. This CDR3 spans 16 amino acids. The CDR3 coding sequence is TGTGCCAGCAGCTTATGGCGAAGGCAGGGAGACAATGAGCAGTTCTTC. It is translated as CASSLWRRQGDNEQFF.

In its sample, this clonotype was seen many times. The CDR3 DNA reads as TGTGCCAGCAGTTTTATGAACCATGGCTACACCTTC. This translates into CASSFMNHGYTF. The chain has TRBV28 and TRBJ1-2; D is unresolved. The ends were cut back, 3 bases at V and 6 bases at J, with 8 bases in the middle. CDR3 size: 12 residues. Germline loops: CDR1 MDHEN, CDR2 SYDVKM.

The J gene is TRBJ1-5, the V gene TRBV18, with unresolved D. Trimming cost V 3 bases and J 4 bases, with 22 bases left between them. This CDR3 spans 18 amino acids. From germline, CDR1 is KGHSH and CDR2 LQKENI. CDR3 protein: CASSPQRPGPRGNQPQHF. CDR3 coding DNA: TGTGCCAGCTCACCGCAAAGACCGGGCCCCCGAGGGAATCAGCCCCAGCATTTT.

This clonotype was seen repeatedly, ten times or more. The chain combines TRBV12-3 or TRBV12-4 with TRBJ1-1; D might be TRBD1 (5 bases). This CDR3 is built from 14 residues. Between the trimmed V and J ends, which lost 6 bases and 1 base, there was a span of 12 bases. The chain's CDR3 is CASSKRGRNTEAFF. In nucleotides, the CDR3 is TGTGCCAGCAGCAAGCGGGGGAGGAACACTGAAGCTTTCTTT.

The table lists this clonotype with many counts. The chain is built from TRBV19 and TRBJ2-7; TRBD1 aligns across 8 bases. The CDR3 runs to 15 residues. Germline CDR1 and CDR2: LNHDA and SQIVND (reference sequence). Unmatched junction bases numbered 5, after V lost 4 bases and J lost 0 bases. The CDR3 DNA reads TGTGCCAGTAGTAAAGGGCAGGGGGCCTCCTACGAGCAGTACTTC. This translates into CASSKGQGASYEQYF.

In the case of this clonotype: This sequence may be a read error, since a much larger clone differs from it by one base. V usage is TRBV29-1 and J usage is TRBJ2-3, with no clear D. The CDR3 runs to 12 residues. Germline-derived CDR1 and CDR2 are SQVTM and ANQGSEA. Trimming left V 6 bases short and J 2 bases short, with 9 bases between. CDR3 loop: CSVSTNTDTQYF. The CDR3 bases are TGCAGCGTGTCAACTAACACAGATACGCAGTATTTT.

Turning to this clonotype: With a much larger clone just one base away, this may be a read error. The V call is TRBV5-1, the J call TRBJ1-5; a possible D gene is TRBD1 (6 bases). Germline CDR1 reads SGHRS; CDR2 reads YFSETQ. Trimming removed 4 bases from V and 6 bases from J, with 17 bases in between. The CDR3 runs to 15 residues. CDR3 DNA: TGCGCCAGCAGCCCGGGGGGGCCTAAGGGTCAGCCCCAGCATTTT. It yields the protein CASSPGGPKGQPQHF.

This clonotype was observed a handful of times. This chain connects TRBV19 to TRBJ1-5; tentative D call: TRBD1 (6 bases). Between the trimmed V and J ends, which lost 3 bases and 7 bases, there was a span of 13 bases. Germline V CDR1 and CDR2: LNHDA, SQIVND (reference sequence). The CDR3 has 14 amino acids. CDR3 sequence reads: CASSIGQGGQPQHF. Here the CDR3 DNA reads TGTGCCAGTAGTATCGGTCAAGGGGGGCAGCCCCAGCATTTT.

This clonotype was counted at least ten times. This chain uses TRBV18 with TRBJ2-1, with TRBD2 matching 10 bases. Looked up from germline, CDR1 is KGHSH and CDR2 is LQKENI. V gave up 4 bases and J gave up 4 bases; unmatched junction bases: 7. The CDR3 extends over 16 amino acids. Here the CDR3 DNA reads TGTGCCAGCTCACTCCTAGCGGGAGAGGTGTACAATGAGCAGTTCTTC. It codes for CASSLLAGEVYNEQFF.

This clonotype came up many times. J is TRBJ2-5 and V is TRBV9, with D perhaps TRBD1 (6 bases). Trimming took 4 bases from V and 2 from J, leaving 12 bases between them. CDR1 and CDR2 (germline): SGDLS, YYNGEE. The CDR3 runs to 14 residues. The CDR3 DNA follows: TGTGCCAGCAGCCCACCGGGACAACAAGAGACCCAGTACTTC. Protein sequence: CASSPPGQQETQYF.

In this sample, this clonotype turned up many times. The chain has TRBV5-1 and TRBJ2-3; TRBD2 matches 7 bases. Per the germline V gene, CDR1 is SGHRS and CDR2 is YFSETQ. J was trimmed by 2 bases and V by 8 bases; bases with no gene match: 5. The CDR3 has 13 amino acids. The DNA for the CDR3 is TGCGCCAGTTCGACTAGCTACACAGATACGCAGTATTTT. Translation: CASSTSYTDTQYF.

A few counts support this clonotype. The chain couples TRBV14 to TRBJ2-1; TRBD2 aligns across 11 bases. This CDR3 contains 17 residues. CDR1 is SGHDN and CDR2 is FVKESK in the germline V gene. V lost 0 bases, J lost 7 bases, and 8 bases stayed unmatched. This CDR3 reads CASSQDYSGRDWNEQFF. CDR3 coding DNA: TGTGCCAGCAGCCAAGATTATAGCGGGAGGGATTGGAATGAGCAGTTCTTC.